The T cell receptor (beta chain) under discussion was sequenced for a study of cytomegalovirus exposure and HLA in healthy donors. Background on the study: From HLA-typed donors, an early data release held about 85 million unique TCRs.

Germline assignment: CDR1 SGHVS and CDR2 FNYEAQ. This CDR3 is 14 amino acids long. V lost 3 bases and J 1 base, leaving 9 bases between the germline ends. Use of 60 Vbeta and 13 Jbeta primers characterized the PCR. TCRdb's copy holds only in-frame clones and misses some; the assay was immunoSEQ multiplex PCR. The top ten clones hold 2% to 2.5% of a sample with more than 110,000 clones, over 75% of them seen once. The chain combines TRBV7-6 with TRBJ2-5, with D possibly being TRBD2 (6 bases). The sample was PBMCs. The receptor was derived from a man between 45 and 60 years old in good health and CMV-seronegative. CDR3 residues: CASSLSRGQETQYF. For the CDR3, the DNA is TGTGCCAGCAGCTTGTCGCGGGGCCAAGAGACCCAGTACTTC.